The present entry profiles one T cell receptor (beta chain) with its context. This clonotype is regarded as medium-sized (0.01 to 0.1%). Its antigen is not yet known. Per-base qualities were not stored, and no clone one base away is much larger. The sample comes from a study of spatial heterogeneity in lung cancer (dated by TCRdb to the late 2010s). Study-level background: Beta-chain transcripts were consistently detected in greater numbers than alpha-chain transcripts, which likely reflected higher beta-chain transcript abundance. In the raw uncorrected reads, each unique combination of TCR and UMI appeared on average more than ten times. TCR repertoire features were related to nonsynonymous mutation counts determined by whole-exome sequencing of tumor tissue. TCR alpha and beta repertoires were quantitatively compared across multiple tumor regions, matched nontumor lung and blood in non-small cell lung cancer. At surgery, around 200 tumor regions, 61 to 65 matched nontumor lung samples and 56 PBMC samples were TCR-sequenced for both alpha and beta chains. In tumor regions, TCR transcript counts showed a strong correlation with a T cell transcriptional module score derived from matched bulk RNA-seq.

The time point label here, explained by the study, means: sample taken at primary tumor resection. Donors were around 69 patients with early-stage, untreated non-small cell lung cancer from the lung TRACERx cohort. For TCR sequencing, whole RNA was extracted from tumor and nontumor lung tissue, or from cryopreserved PBMC samples, and no cell sorting was done. Only patients for whom sufficient RNA was available from at least two tumor regions were selected for TCR sequencing. A lung pathologist reviewed the tumor and adjacent nontumor lung specimens before the specimens were selected. The library was built by means of 5' RACE. Sequencing relied on a NextSeq 500. The TCR library protocol attached a unique molecular identifier to each TCR cDNA molecule to allow correction of PCR and sequencing errors. On the study's bioinformatics: Decombinator tools were used for TCR identification, UMI-based error correction and CDR3 extraction. Expanded TCRs were defined as those above a frequency of 2 per 1,000, corresponding to the top 1% of the tumor frequency distribution. Expanded tumor TCRs statistically deemed absent (corrected P<0.05) from at least one tumor region were classed as regional, and all other expanded tumor TCRs were classed as ubiquitous. Renyi diversity was computed with the R vegan package after each repertoire had been subsampled 100 times to 5,000 TCRs. CDR3 similarity networks were built from amino acid triplet string-kernel similarity, connecting CDR3s with pairwise similarity above 0.82. TCRdb reworked the public reads: Q25 trimming with fastp, MiXCR clone assembly, productive beta chains retained. Every CDR3 protein is listed once, alongside the most common genes and DNA of its rows. The V and J calls were not made by the authors but by TCRdb's processing. Counted in this sample were roughly 3,800 distinct CDR3 sequences; 4.5% to 6.5% of them appeared once. The ten largest make up about a third of the sample.

From cysteine to phenylalanine, the CDR3 is 16 amino acids long. The only DNA kept is the CDR3, 48 bases in frame from the first base. Trimming removed 2 bases from V and 2 bases from J, leaving 15 bases between the germline ends. CDR1 and CDR2 were assigned from the germline V gene as SGHRS and YFSETQ. General findings and caveats noted by the study authors: TCR-seq was estimated to cover only roughly 7% of tumor T cells for alpha chains and around 13% for beta chains. The tumor nonsynonymous mutation count correlated with the number of expanded alpha and beta TCRs within the tumor. Counts of ubiquitous and regional expanded TCRs correlated with counts of ubiquitous and regional nonsynonymous mutations, respectively. Additional single-cell paired TCR alpha and beta sequencing was considered necessary to confirm, at a functional level, the hypothesis that regional TCRs recognize regional mutations.

The sequence derives from a female donor with early-stage non-small cell lung cancer. Sequenced here: lung tumor tissue, sampled at surgery. This sequence uses TRBV5-1 and TRBJ2-3; no D segment can be confidently identified. CDR3 region: CASSFLSSTVTDTQYF. Read as DNA, the sequence is TGCGCCAGCAGCTTCCTTAGCTCTACAGTCACAGATACGCAGTATTTT.